This note documents a single T cell receptor beta chain sequence. Its antigen is as yet unknown. Germline V gives CDR1 MNHEY, CDR2 SMNVEV (reference sequence). Deletions cut 6 bases from V and 2 bases from J, with 19 bases between. The CDR3 consists of 17 residues. Measured with immunoSEQ multiplex PCR; TCRdb has only the in-frame clones, and not every one. This table holds about 150,000 clones, around 93% found once. These data come from a study of T cell responses to AZD1222 COVID-19 vaccine. Study-wide results and caveats: Baseline testing showed seropositivity in only a handful of AZD1222 recipients. Unmutated variant regions are reportedly targeted by nearly half of spike-specific TCRs.

Here the sequenced sample was peripheral blood, taken 28 days after the second AZD1222 dose. V is TRBV27 and J is TRBJ1-4, with a weak D call TRBD1 (6 bases). This TCR derives from an adult who received the AZD1222 COVID-19 vaccine. The CDR3 coding sequence is TGTGCCAGCAGCCCTAGGGGGGGGCGCGGGACTAATGAAAAACTGTTTTTT. Translated: CASSPRGGRGTNEKLFF.